This T cell receptor beta chain stems from a study of human CD8 memory T cell subsets. The germline CDR1 and CDR2 sequences are SGHDN and FVKESK. The length of the CDR3 is 15 residues. UMI-labeled 5' RACE was used to make TCR beta libraries. TCRdb reanalyzed the 5' RACE reads and collapses them to one entry per CDR3 protein, without DNA. The table lists 9,500 to 12,000 distinct CDR3 sequences, with over 7% in the top ten. This clonotype was sampled from a human donor in good health. The J gene is TRBJ1-1, the V gene TRBV14; TCRdb picks TRBD1, but there is no DNA to check that call. The sample consisted of CD8+ T cells from PBMCs. This chain's CDR3 is CASSQGGTANTEAFF.